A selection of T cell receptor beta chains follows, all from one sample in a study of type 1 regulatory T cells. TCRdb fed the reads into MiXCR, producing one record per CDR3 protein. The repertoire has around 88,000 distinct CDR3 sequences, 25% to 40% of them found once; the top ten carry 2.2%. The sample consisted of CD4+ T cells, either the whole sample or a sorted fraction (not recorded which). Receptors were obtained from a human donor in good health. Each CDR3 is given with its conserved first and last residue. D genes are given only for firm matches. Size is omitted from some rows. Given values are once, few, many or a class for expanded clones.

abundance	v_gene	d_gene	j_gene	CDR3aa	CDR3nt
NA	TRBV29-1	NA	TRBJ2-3	CSVEDPRSTDTQYF	TGCAGCGTTGAAGATCCCCGGAGCACAGATACGCAGTATTTT
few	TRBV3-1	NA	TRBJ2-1	CASSQLSGVGTAYNEQFF	TGTGCCAGCAGCCAATTGTCGGGAGTCGGGACGGCCTACAATGAGCAGTTCTTC
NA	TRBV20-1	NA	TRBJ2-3	CSARTPGTDTQYF	TGCAGTGCCCGGACTCCAGGCACAGATACGCAGTATTTT
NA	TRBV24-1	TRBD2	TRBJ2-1	CATSDPSGSAINEQFF	TGTGCCACCAGTGACCCCAGCGGGAGCGCGATCAATGAGCAGTTCTTC
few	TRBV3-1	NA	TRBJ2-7	CASSQGPAYEQYF	TGTGCCAGCAGCCAAGGTCCGGCGTACGAGCAGTACTTC
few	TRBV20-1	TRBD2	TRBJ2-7	CSARTSGKPGSLEQYF	TGCAGTGCTAGGACTAGCGGGAAACCCGGCTCTCTCGAGCAGTACTTC
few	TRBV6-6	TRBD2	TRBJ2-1	CASGSLSGREYNEQFF	TGTGCCAGCGGCTCTTTAAGCGGGAGGGAATACAATGAGCAGTTCTTC
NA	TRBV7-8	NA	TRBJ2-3	CASSLRGGPLNTDTQYF	TGTGCCAGCAGCTTAAGGGGCGGACCCCTTAACACAGATACGCAGTATTTT
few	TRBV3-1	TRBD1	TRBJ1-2	CASSQQGTGGGYTF	TGTGCCAGCAGCCAGCAAGGGACAGGAGGAGGCTACACCTTC
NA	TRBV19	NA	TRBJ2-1	CASNPPGAGTRNEQFF	TGTGCCAGTAACCCGCCGGGTGCGGGAACTAGGAATGAGCAGTTCTTC
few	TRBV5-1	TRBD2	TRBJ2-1	CASSWGTSGKNEQFF	TGCGCCAGCAGCTGGGGGACTAGCGGGAAAAATGAGCAGTTCTTC
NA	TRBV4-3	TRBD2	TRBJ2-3	CASSRNPGLATDTQYF	TGCGCCAGCAGCCGGAATCCGGGACTAGCCACAGATACGCAGTATTTT
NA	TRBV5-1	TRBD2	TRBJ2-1	CASSTERLAELETYNEQFF	TGCGCCAGCAGCACCGAGAGGCTAGCGGAACTGGAGACGTACAATGAGCAGTTCTTC
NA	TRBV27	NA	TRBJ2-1	CASSGEQDYPYNEQFF	TGTGCCAGCAGTGGGGAGCAGGACTATCCTTACAATGAGCAGTTCTTC
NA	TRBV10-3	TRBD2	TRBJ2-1	CAISESTSGRGTEQFF	TGTGCCATCAGTGAGTCGACTAGCGGGAGGGGGACCGAGCAGTTCTTC
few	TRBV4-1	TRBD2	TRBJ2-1	CASSQVVSGRVGERDEQFF	TGCGCCAGCAGCCAAGTGGTTTCAGGGAGGGTGGGGGAGAGGGATGAGCAGTTCTTC
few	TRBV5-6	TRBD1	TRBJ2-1	CASSFLDRDLGNEQFF	TGTGCCAGCAGCTTCTTAGACAGGGACCTGGGCAATGAGCAGTTCTTC
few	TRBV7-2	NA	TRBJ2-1	CASRSLRGYNEQFF	TGTGCCAGCAGATCCCTCAGGGGTTACAATGAGCAGTTCTTC
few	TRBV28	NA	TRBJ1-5	CASSLLQGPNQPQHF	TGTGCCAGCAGTTTACTGCAGGGGCCCAATCAGCCCCAGCATTTT
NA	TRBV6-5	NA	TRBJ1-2	CASSPRNPLGGYTF	TGTGCCAGCAGCCCCAGAAATCCCCTGGGGGGCTACACCTTC
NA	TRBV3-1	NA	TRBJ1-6	CASRASWGALNSPLHF	TGTGCCAGCAGGGCCAGTTGGGGGGCTCTTAATTCACCCCTCCACTTT
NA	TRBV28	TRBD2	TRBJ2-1	CASNQGGIIYNEQFF	TGTGCCAGCAACCAGGGAGGGATAATCTACAATGAGCAGTTCTTC
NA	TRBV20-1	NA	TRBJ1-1	CSARGGMNTEAFF	TGCAGTGCTAGAGGCGGAATGAACACTGAAGCTTTCTTT
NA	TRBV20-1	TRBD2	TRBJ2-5	CSAREASGRAQETQYF	TGCAGTGCTAGAGAGGCTAGCGGGAGGGCCCAAGAGACCCAGTACTTC
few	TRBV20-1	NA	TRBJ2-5	CSATYPLASETQYF	TGCAGTGCTACTTATCCCCTAGCGTCGGAGACCCAGTACTTC
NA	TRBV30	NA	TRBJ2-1	CAWSWVDSRSEQFF	TGTGCCTGGAGTTGGGTGGATAGTCGCTCAGAGCAGTTCTTC
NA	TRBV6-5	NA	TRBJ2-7	CASSSRGDGESPAYEQYF	TGTGCCAGCAGTTCCCGCGGGGACGGCGAGAGTCCTGCCTACGAGCAGTACTTC
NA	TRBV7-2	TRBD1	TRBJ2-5	CASGSGQGKETQYF	TGTGCCAGCGGCAGCGGACAGGGGAAAGAGACCCAGTACTTC
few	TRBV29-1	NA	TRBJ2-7	CSVVPGSSYEQYF	TGCAGCGTTGTGCCAGGGAGCTCCTACGAGCAGTACTTC
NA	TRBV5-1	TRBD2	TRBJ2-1	CASSLSSGFSGINYNEQFF	TGCGCCAGCAGCTTGAGTTCAGGTTTTAGCGGGATTAACTACAATGAGCAGTTCTTC
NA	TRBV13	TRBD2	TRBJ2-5	CASGGTSGPLQETQYF	TGTGCCAGCGGTGGGACTAGCGGTCCATTACAAGAGACCCAGTACTTC
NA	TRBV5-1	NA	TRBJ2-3	CASSLGTGASTDTQYF	TGCGCCAGCAGCTTAGGGACTGGTGCTAGCACAGATACGCAGTATTTT